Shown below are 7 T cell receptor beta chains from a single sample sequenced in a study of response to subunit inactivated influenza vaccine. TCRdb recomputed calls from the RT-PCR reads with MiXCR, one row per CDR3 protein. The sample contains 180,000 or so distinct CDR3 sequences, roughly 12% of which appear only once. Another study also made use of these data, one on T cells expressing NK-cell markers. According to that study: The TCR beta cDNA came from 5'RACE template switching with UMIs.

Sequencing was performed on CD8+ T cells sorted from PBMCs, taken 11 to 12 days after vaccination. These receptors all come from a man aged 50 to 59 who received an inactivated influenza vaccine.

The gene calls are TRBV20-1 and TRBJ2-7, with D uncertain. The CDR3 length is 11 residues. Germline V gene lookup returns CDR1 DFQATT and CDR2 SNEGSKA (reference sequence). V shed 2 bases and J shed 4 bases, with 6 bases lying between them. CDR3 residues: CSARNLYEQYF. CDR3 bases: TGCAGTGCTAGAAATCTTTACGAGCAGTACTTC.

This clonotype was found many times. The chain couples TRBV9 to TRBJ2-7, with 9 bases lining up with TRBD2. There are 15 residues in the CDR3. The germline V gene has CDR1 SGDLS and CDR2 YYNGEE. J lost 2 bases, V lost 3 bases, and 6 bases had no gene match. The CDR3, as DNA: TGTGCCAGCAGCGAAGGTGGCGGGAGGGCCTACGAGCAGTACTTC. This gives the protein CASSEGGGRAYEQYF.

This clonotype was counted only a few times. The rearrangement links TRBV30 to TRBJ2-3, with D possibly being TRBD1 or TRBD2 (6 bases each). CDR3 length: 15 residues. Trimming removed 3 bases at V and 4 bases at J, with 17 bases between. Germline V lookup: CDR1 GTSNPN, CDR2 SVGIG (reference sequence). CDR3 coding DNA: TGTGCCTGGAGCGCTCAAGGGGGGTTTCCAGATACGCAGTATTTT. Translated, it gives CAWSAQGGFPDTQYF.

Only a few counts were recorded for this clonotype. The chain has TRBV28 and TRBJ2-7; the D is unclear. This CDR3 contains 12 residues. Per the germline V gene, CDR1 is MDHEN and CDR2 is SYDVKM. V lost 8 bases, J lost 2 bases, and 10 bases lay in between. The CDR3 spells CASEGRPYEQYF. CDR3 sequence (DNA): TGTGCCAGCGAAGGACGGCCCTACGAGCAGTACTTC.

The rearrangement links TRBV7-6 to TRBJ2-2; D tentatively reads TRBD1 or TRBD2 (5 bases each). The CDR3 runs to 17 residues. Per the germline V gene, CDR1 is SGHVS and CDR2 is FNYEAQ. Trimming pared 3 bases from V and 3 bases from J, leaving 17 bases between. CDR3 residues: CASSFEAGRVDTGELFF. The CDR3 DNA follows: TGTGCCAGCAGCTTTGAGGCAGGGCGGGTCGACACCGGGGAGCTGTTTTTT.

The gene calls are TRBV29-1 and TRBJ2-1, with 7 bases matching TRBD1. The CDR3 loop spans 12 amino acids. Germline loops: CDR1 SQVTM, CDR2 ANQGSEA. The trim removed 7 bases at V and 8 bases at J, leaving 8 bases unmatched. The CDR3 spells CSERTGGYEQFF. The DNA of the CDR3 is TGCAGCGAGAGGACAGGCGGATATGAGCAGTTCTTC.

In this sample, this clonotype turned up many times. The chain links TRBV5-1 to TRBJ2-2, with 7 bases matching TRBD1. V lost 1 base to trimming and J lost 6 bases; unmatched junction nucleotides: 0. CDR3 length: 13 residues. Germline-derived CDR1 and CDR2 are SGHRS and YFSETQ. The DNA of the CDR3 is TGCGCCAGCAGCTTGACAGGGGCCGGGGAGCTGTTTTTT. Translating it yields CASSLTGAGELFF.